This T cell receptor (beta chain) stems from a study of T-cell memory formation after mild COVID-19. In the study overall: Across donors, TCR clusters were largely donor specific.

Study observations and caveats: Contracting CD8+ clones were enriched in EMRA, CD4+ mainly in CM and EM. Balance between CD4 and CD8 was seen in clones contracting day 15 to 85, and a CD4+ lean was seen in later expanders. Second-wave clones peaking on day 37 lacked confirmed SARS-CoV-2 specificity.

TCRdb analysed the 5' RACE reads with MiXCR anew, one entry per CDR3 protein. The sample records some 120,000 distinct CDR3 sequences, approximately 5.9% being singletons. The CDR3 is 18 residues long. The V and J ends lost 5 bases and 0 bases respectively, with 20 bases between them. This clonotype was seen a handful of times. Its target is not known. The chain is built from TRBV12-3 or TRBV12-4 and TRBJ1-3; D may be TRBD1 (5 bases). Sequencing was carried out using PBMCs or a T cell subset sorted from them (not recorded which). The source is an adult woman who had mild COVID-19 (a few samples of this study predate the infection). Cell type and time point are not known. CDR3 in amino acids: CASSRDRGKGISGNTIYF. CDR3 in DNA: TGTGCCAGCAGTAGGGACCGGGGGAAGGGTATCTCTGGAAACACCATATATTTT.